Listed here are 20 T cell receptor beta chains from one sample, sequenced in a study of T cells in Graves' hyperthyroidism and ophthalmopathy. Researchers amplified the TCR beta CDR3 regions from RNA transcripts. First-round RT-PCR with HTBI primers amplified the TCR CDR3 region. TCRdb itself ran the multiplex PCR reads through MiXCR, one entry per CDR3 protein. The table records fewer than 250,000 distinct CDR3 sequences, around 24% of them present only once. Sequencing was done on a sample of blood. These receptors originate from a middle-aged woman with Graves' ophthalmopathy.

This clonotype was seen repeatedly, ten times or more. Written as DNA, the CDR3 is TGTGCCAGCAGTTACAACTCCTTCTACAATGAGCAGTTCTTC. Encoded protein: CASSYNSFYNEQFF. The J gene is TRBJ2-1, the V gene TRBV6-5, with no clear D. Per the germline V gene, CDR1 is MNHEY and CDR2 is SVGAGI. Deletions cut 2 bases from V and 3 bases from J, with 8 bases between. The CDR3 length is 14 residues.

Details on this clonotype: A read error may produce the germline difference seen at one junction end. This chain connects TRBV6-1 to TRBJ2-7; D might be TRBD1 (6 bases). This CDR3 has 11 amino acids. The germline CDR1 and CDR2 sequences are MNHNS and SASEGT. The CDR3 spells CASSQGGPQYF. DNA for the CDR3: TGCGCCAGCAGCCAAGGGGGACCGCAGTACTTC.

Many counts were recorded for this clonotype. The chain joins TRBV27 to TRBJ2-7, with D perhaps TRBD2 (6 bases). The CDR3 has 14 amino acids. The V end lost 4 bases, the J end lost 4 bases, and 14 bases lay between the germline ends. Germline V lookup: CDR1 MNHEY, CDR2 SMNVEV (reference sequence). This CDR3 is CASSWGEGFYEQYF. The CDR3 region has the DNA TGTGCCAGCAGTTGGGGGGAAGGGTTTTACGAGCAGTACTTC.

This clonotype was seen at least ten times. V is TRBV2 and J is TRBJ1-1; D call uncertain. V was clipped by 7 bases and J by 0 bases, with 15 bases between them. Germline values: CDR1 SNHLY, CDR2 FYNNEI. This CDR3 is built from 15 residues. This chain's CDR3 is CASMGSGRLNTEAFF. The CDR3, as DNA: TGTGCCAGCATGGGTTCCGGGCGGTTGAACACTGAAGCTTTCTTT.

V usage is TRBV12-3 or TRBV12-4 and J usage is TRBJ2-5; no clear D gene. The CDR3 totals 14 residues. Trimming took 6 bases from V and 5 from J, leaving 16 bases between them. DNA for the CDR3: TGTGCCAGCAGCCCTGGGAACAGCGCTGAGACCCAGTACTTC. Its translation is CASSPGNSAETQYF.

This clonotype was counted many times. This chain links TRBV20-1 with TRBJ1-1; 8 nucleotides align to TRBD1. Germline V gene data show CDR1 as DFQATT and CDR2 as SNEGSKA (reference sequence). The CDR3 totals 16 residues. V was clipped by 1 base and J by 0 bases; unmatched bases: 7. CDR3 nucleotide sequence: TGCAGTGCTAGAGTTCCCACAGGGGGAATGAACACTGAAGCTTTCTTT. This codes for CSARVPTGGMNTEAFF.

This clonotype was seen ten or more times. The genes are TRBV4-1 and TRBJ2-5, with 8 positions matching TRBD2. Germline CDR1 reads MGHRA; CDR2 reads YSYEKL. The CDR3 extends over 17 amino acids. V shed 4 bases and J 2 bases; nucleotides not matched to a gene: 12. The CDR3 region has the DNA TGCGCCAGCAGCCCGCACGTGACGGCGGGAGGACAAGAGACCCAGTACTTC. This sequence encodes CASSPHVTAGGQETQYF.

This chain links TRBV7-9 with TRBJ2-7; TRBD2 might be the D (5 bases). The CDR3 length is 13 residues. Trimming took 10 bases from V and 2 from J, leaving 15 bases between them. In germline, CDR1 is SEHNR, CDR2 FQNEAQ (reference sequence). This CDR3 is CATTRGSAYEQYF. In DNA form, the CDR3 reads TGTGCCACTACTCGGGGATCGGCCTACGAGCAGTACTTC.

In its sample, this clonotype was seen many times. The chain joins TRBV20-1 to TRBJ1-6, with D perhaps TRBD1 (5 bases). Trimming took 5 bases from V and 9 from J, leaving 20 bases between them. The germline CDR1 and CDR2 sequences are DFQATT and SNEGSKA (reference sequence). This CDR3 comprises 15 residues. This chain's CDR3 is CSASLGHPGGSPLHF. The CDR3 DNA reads TGCAGTGCTTCCCTCGGACACCCAGGAGGTTCACCCCTCCACTTT.

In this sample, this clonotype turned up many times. The DNA of the CDR3 is TGTGCCAGCAGTGAATGGATAAGCTCCTATAATTCACCCCTCCACTTT. Encoded protein: CASSEWISSYNSPLHF. The rearrangement links TRBV6-1 to TRBJ1-6, with D hard to call. Germline V CDR1 and CDR2: MNHNS, SASEGT. Trimming took 2 bases from V and 0 from J, leaving 8 bases between them. The CDR3 runs 16 residues.

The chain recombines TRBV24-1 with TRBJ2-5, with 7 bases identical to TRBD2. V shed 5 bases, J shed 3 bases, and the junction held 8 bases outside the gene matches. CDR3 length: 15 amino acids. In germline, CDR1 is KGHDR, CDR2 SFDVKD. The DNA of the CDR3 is TGTGCCACCAGTGCCGGGGAGGGGAGGGAAGAGACCCAGTACTTC. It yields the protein CATSAGEGREETQYF.

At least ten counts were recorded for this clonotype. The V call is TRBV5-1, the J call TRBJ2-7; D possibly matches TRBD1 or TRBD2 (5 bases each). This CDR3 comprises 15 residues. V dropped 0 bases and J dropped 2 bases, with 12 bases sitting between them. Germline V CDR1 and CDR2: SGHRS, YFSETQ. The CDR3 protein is CASSLEGREAYEQYF. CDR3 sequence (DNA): TGCGCCAGCAGCTTGGAGGGACGGGAAGCCTACGAGCAGTACTTC.

The CDR3 loop reads CASSADRDDETQYF. The CDR3 DNA reads as TGTGCCAGCAGCGCGGACAGAGACGACGAGACCCAGTACTTC. This rearrangement joins TRBV9 to TRBJ2-5; D may be TRBD1 (6 bases). The CDR3 contains 14 residues. The V gene lost 3 bases and the J gene lost 5 bases, with 14 bases spanning the gap. Germline CDR1 SGDLS, CDR2 YYNGEE. Full variable domain (outside the CDR3, taken from reference TRBV9 and TRBJ2-5): DSGVTQTPKHLITATGQRVTLRCSPRSGDLSVYWYQQSLDQGLQFLIQYYNGEERAKGNILERFSAQQFPDLHSELNLSSLELGDSALYFCASSADRDDETQYFGPGTRLLVL.

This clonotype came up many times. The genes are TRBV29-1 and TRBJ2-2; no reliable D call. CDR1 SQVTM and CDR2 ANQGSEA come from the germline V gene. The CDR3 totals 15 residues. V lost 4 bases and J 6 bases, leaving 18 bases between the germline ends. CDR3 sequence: CSVATPASGPGELFF. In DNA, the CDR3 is TGCAGCGTTGCTACCCCGGCCTCGGGCCCCGGGGAGCTGTTTTTT.

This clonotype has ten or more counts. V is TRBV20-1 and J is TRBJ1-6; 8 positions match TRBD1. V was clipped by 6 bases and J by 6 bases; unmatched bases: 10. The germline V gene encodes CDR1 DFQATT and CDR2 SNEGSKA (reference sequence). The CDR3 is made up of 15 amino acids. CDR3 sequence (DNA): TGCAGTGCCAAGGGCGACAGGGGTTTTAATTCACCCCTCCACTTT. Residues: CSAKGDRGFNSPLHF.

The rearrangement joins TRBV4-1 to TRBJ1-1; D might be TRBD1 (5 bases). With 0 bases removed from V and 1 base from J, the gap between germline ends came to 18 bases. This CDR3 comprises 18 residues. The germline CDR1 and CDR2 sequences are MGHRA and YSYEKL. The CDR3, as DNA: TGCGCCAGCAGCCAAGAAGGGGCTAGACAGCCACAGAACACTGAAGCTTTCTTT. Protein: CASSQEGARQPQNTEAFF.

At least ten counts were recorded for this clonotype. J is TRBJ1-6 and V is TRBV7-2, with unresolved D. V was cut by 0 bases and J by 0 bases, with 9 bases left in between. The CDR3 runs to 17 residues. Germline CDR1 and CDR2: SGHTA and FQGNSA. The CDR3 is CASSLAERSSYNSPLHF. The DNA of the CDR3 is TGTGCCAGCAGCTTAGCGGAGCGGAGCTCCTATAATTCACCCCTCCACTTT.

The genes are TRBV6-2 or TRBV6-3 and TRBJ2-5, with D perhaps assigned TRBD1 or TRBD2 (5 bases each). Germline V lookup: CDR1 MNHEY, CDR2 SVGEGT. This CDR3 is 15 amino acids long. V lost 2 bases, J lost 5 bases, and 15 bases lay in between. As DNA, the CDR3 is TGTGCCAGCAGTTACCCGGGACCACAAAGGGAGACCCAGTACTTC. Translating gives CASSYPGPQRETQYF.

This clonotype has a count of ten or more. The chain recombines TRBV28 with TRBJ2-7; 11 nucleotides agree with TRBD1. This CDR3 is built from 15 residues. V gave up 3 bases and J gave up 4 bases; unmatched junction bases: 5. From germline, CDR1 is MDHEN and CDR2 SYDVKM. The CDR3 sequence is CASSLPRDRGYEQYF. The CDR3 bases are TGTGCCAGCAGTTTGCCTCGGGACAGGGGGTACGAGCAGTACTTC.

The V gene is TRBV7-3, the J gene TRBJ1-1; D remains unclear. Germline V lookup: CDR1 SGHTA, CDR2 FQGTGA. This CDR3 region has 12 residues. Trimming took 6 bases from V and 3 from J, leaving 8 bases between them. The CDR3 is CASRGRYTEAFF. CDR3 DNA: TGTGCCAGCAGGGGCCGGTACACTGAAGCTTTCTTT.